The rows below give T cell receptor beta chains drawn from one sample of a study of cytomegalovirus exposure and HLA in healthy donors. Generated by immunoSEQ multiplex PCR, the TCRdb table keeps only in-frame clones and is missing some. The sample has around 170,000 clones, 75% to 90% seen once; the top ten hold over 2.5%. Specimen: PBMCs. Receptor source: a woman in her fifties or sixties in good health and CMV-seropositive. The conserved cysteine and the conserved F or W are not part of the CDR3 here. Each record gives: J gene, V gene, D gene, CDR3 protein. D genes are given only for firm matches.

>TRBJ1-3|TRBV10-2|.
ASSEKAGDGNTIY
>TRBJ2-7|TRBV27|.
ASSLRGTYEQY
>TRBJ2-4|TRBV5-1|.
ASLGEGDIQY
>TRBJ1-2|TRBV6-1|TRBD1
ASRSWTGNYGYT
>TRBJ2-3|TRBV9|TRBD2
ASSVERGGRDTQY
>TRBJ2-7|TRBV5-6|TRBD1
ASSDEGDRAYEQY
>TRBJ1-2|TRBV29-1|.
SVVTGRGGYT
>TRBJ2-3|TRBV6-5|TRBD1
ASSYRGLTDTQY
>TRBJ2-1|TRBV7-2|.
ASSPGVYSSYNEQF
>TRBJ1-6|TRBV7-2|.
ASSLVRDDSPLH
>TRBJ1-2|TRBV6-6|.
ASGRDPNYGYT
>TRBJ2-3|TRBV14|.
ASSQGRGLDTQY
>.|TRBV7-2|.
ASSKNPPTSNSYEQY
>TRBJ2-7|TRBV6-5|TRBD1
ASSEDRATYEQY
>TRBJ2-1|TRBV13|TRBD2
ASSPLAGGRVDEQF
>TRBJ2-5|TRBV4-3|TRBD2
ASSLSGGAVETQY
>TRBJ2-1|TRBV5-1|TRBD2
ASSPGTGGASNEQF
>TRBJ2-2|TRBV7-2|TRBD2
ASSQTGGRTGELF
>TRBJ1-3|TRBV25-1|TRBD1
ASSAGDRGNTIY
>TRBJ2-1|TRBV15|TRBD1
ATSRDRGQEQF
>TRBJ2-6|TRBV5-3|.
ARSCERQVETGANVLT
>TRBJ2-5|TRBV5-4|.
ASSLRMMRSEETQY
>TRBJ2-2|TRBV5-4|TRBD2
ASSPGTSGGYGTGELF
>TRBJ2-1|TRBV15|TRBD1
ATSMRDRGKNEQF
>TRBJ2-2|TRBV7-9|.
ASSLARGTGELF
>TRBJ2-3|TRBV7-8|.
ASFLRDYSTDTQY
>TRBJ2-3|TRBV7-9|TRBD2
ASRPPGLAGRDTQY
>TRBJ2-5|TRBV10-3|TRBD2
ASSSRGGRETQY
>TRBJ1-5|TRBV28|.
ASNLGQTSNQPQH
>TRBJ1-2|TRBV9|.
ASSPRTLLPPGT
>TRBJ2-2|TRBV6-4|.
ASSQGRTGELF
>TRBJ2-6|TRBV5-4|.
ASSRDNSGANVLT
>TRBJ2-1|TRBV5-1|TRBD1
ATAGQGSNEQF
>TRBJ2-1|TRBV11-2|.
ASSPHLAGAFGNEQF
>.|TRBV4-3|.
ASSQDEAGYYEQY
>TRBJ2-1|TRBV19|TRBD1
ASSIDRTGRQF
>TRBJ2-1|TRBV4-1|TRBD1
ASSPGQGVDNEQF
>TRBJ1-1|TRBV7-8|.
ASSKRQVAEAF
>TRBJ2-3|TRBV5-4|.
ASSLGLVTDTQY
>TRBJ2-3|TRBV7-3|.
ASSQDGLSTDTQY
>TRBJ2-1|TRBV12-5|.
ASGQGREQF
>TRBJ2-7|TRBV2|.
ASTLALGSYEQY
>TRBJ2-5|TRBV7-2|TRBD1
ASSLGQGLETQY
>TRBJ1-1|TRBV6-6|.
ASSYSRGGNTEAF
>TRBJ1-1|TRBV4-1|TRBD1
ASSQDAGGNTEAF
>TRBJ2-6|TRBV7-3|.
ASSRTKSGANVLT
>TRBJ2-3|TRBV10-3|.
AISEPRGGGTDTQY
>TRBJ1-1|TRBV25-1|TRBD1
ASSNIGGTGDTEAF
>TRBJ1-2|TRBV19|TRBD1
ASSPSGGLDYGYT
>TRBJ2-7|TRBV6-6|.
ASRPRGLRPPYEQY
>TRBJ2-2|TRBV4-1|TRBD1
ASSQGQGFGELF
>TRBJ2-2|TRBV6-5|.
ASSSRTNTGELF
>TRBJ1-2|TRBV2|.
ASSEARADAGGYYGYT
>TRBJ2-7|TRBV7-9|TRBD1
SSSLRTRRTGDPTYEQY